This TCR beta chain is drawn from a study of graft-versus-host responses after intestinal transplantation. Germline V gives CDR1 SGHNT, CDR2 YYREEE (reference sequence). Trimming cost V 0 bases and J 4 bases; bases outside gene matches: 3. The CDR3 extends over 15 amino acids. Method: immunoSEQ multiplex PCR; TCRdb's copy keeps in-frame clones and lacks some. The sample carries some 86,000 clones, around 90% recorded once. As regards this clone: Its antigen is currently unknown.

The specimen was unstimulated CD4+ T cells sorted from spleen or lymph node cells, collected before transplant. V gene TRBV5-4 combines with J gene TRBJ2-7; 11 bases map to TRBD2. The source is a human donor who was the organ donor for an intestinal transplant. The CDR3 nucleotides are TGTGCCAGCAGCTTGGGTGGGACTAGCGGATACGAGCAGTACTTC. It translates to CASSLGGTSGYEQYF. Supplemented by reference TRBV5-4 and TRBJ2-7, the full variable domain reads ETGVTQSPTHLIKTRGQQVTLRCSSQSGHNTVSWYQQALGQGPQFIFQYYREEENGRGNFPPRFSGLQFPNYSSELNVNALELDDSALYLCASSLGGTSGYEQYFGPGTRLTVT.